This T cell receptor (beta chain) was identified in a study of shared clonotypes between healthy human individuals. Study-level findings and limits: Clonotypes which were not shared had lower generation probabilities than clonotypes that all four donors shared.

In the case of this clone: Its antigen is still unknown.

How the authors handled the data: Filtering differed because ImmunoSEQ produced junction-only sequences that carried no quality scores. This table comes from immunoSEQ multiplex PCR, and its TCRdb copy is limited to in-frame clones, with some not included. V and J calls and clone size are those listed in that table; D and trimming were worked out from the DNA. The data contain approximately 1,500,000 clones, around 95% of them singletons. CDR3 length: 16 amino acids. Germline V gene sequence: CDR1 LNHDA, CDR2 SQIVND (reference sequence). The V segment lost 3 bases and the J segment 6 bases; nucleotides outside the gene matches: 10.

The chain combines TRBV19 with TRBJ2-1; TRBD2 matches 8 bases. Sequencing input: naive CD4+ T cells sorted from blood. Subset described: CD45RA+ positively selected. The TCR sequence derives from a man aged 30-40 years in good health. The DNA for the CDR3 is TGTGCCAGTAGTATTTACGGGACTAGTGTCATCAATGAGCAGTTCTTC. This gives the protein CASSIYGTSVINEQFF. Supplemented by reference TRBV19 and TRBJ2-1, the full variable domain reads DGGITQSPKYLFRKEGQNVTLSCEQNLNHDAMYWYRQDPGQGLRLIYYSQIVNDFQKGDIAEGYSVSREKKESFPLTVTSAQKNPTAFYLCASSIYGTSVINEQFFGPGTRLTVL.